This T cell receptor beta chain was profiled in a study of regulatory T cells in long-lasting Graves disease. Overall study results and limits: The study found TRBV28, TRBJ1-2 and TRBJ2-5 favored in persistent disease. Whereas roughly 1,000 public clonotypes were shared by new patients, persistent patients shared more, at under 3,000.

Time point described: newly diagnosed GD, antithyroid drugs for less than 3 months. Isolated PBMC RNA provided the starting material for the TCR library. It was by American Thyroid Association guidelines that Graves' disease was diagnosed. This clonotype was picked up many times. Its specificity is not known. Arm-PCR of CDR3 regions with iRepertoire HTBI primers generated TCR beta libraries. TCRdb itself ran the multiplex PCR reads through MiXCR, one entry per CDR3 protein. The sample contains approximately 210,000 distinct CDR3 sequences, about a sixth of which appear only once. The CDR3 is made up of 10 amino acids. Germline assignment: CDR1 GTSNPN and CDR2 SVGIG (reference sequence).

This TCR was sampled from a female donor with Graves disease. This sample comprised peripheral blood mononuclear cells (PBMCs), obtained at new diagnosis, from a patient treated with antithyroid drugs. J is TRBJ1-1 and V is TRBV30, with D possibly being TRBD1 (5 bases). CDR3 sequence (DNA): TGTGTGGGGGTGTATACTGAAGCTTTCTTT. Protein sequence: CVGVYTEAFF.